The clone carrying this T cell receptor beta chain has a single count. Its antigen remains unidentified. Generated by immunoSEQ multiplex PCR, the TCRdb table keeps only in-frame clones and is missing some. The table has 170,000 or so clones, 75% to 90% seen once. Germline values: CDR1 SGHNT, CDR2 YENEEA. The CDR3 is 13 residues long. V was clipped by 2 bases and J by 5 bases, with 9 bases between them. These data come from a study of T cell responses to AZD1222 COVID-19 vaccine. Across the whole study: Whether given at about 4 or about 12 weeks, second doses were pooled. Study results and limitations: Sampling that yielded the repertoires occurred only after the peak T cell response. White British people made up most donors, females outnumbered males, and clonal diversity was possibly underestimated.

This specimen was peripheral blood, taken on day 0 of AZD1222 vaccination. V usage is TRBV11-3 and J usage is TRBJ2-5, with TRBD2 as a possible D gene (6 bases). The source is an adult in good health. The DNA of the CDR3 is TGTGCCAGCAGCTTATATGGGGGGGAGACCCAGTACTTC. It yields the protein CASSLYGGETQYF.